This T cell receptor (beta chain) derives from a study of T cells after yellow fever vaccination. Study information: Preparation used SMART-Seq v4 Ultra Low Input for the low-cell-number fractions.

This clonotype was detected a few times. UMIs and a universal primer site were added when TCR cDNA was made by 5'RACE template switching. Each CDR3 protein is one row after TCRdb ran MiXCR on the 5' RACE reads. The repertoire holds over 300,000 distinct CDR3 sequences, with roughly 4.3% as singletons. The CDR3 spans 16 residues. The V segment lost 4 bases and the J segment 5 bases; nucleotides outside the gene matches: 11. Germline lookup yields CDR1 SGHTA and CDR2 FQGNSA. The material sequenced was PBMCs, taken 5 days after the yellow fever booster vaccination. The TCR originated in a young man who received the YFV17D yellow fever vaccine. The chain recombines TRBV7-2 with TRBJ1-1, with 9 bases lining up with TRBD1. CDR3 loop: CASSSGPGQGSTEAFF. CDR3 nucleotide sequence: TGTGCCAGCAGCTCAGGACCGGGACAGGGTTCAACTGAAGCTTTCTTT.